The 32 T cell receptor beta chains listed next were all sequenced from one sample in a study of blood T cell repertoires in COVID-19. Using immunoSEQ multiplex PCR, the repertoire was profiled, and TCRdb retains in-frame clones only, with some absent. There are 300,000 to 450,000 clones in the sample; 80% to 90% occur only once, and about 9.4% lies in the top ten. Input material: peripheral blood. The receptors stem from a woman aged 25-40 years with COVID-19, enrolled during active disease.

This rearrangement joins TRBV7-2 to TRBJ2-3; maybe TRBD1 (5 bases). V was pared by 5 bases and J by 5 bases, with 11 bases between. The CDR3 sequence is 13 residues long. Germline V gene sequence: CDR1 SGHTA, CDR2 FQGNSA. CDR3 amino acids: CASSPGLEDTQYF. CDR3 nucleotides: TGTGCCAGCAGCCCAGGGTTGGAAGATACGCAGTATTTT. The variable domain in full, with the rest retrieved from reference TRBV7-2 and TRBJ2-3, is GAGVSQSPSNKVTEKGKDVELRCDPISGHTALYWYRQSLGQGLEFLIYFQGNSAPDKSGLPSDRFSAERTGGSVSTLTIQRTQQEDSAVYLCASSPGLEDTQYFGPGTRLTVL.

The chain is built from TRBV3-1 (or the pseudogene TRBV3-2) and TRBJ2-5, with 7 bases identical to TRBD2. The CDR3 length is 15 residues. From germline, CDR1 is LGHDT and CDR2 YNNKEL (reference sequence). The trim removed 11 bases at V and 1 base at J, leaving 13 bases unmatched. Here the CDR3 reads CAFHRPASGQETQYF. For the CDR3, the DNA is TGTGCCTTCCACCGACCCGCTAGCGGCCAAGAGACCCAGTACTTC.

The rearrangement joins TRBV28 to TRBJ2-1; TRBD1 agrees at 7 bases. J was trimmed by 7 bases and V by 8 bases; bases with no gene match: 11. The germline V gene has CDR1 MDHEN and CDR2 SYDVKM. The CDR3 has 14 amino acids. Here the CDR3 reads CASSSGTALNEQFF. In DNA form, the CDR3 reads TGTGCCAGCTCTTCTGGGACAGCCCTGAATGAGCAGTTCTTC. Full variable domain (outside the CDR3, taken from reference TRBV28 and TRBJ2-1): DVKVTQSSRYLVKRTGEKVFLECVQDMDHENMFWYRQDPGLGLRLIYFSYDVKMKEKGDIPEGYSVSREKKERFSLILESASTNQTSMYLCASSSGTALNEQFFGPGTRLTVL.

This clone was found once. The chain has TRBV13 and TRBJ2-7, with 8 bases matching TRBD1. The CDR3 is made up of 15 amino acids. V dropped 5 bases and J dropped 1; count of bases not matched to a gene: 7. Germline assignment: CDR1 PRHDT and CDR2 FYEKMQ (reference sequence). The CDR3 region is CASSSPGQESYEQYF. DNA of the CDR3: TGTGCCAGCAGCAGTCCGGGACAGGAATCCTACGAGCAGTACTTC.

The chain uses TRBV7-2 and TRBJ1-6; D unresolved. CDR3 length: 13 amino acids. In germline, CDR1 is SGHTA, CDR2 FQGNSA. V lost 4 bases and J 5 bases, leaving 6 bases between the germline ends. CDR3 residues: CASSSRNNSPLHF. The CDR3 DNA reads TGTGCCAGCAGCTCCAGGAATAATTCACCCCTCCACTTT.

The chain is built from TRBV21-1 and TRBJ2-5; TRBD1 was called by the table and not checked on the DNA. TRBV21-1 is a pseudogene locus. The CDR3 length is 17 residues. The CDR3: CASSFLRGREGQETQYF. CDR3 in DNA: TGTGCCAGCAGCTTCCTCAGGGGGCGCGAAGGCCAAGAGACCCAGTACTTC.

The rearrangement links TRBV10-3 to TRBJ2-7, with 7 bases that match TRBD1. With 0 bases clipped from V and 1 base from J, the junction kept 3 bases outside the gene matches. Germline V gene lookup returns CDR1 ENHRY and CDR2 SYGVKD. There are 15 residues in the CDR3. This CDR3 is CAISESMGQSYEQYF. The CDR3 region has the DNA TGTGCCATCAGTGAGTCGATGGGACAGTCCTACGAGCAGTACTTC.

This clone is a singleton in its sample. The chain links TRBV27 to TRBJ1-5, with TRBD1 matching over 10 bases. This CDR3 has 17 residues. Germline V CDR1 and CDR2: MNHEY, SMNVEV (reference sequence). V shed 5 bases and J 1 base; nucleotides not matched to a gene: 8. CDR3 in amino acids: CASSTGTGAPSNQPQHF. CDR3 DNA sequence: TGTGCCAGCAGTACCGGGACAGGGGCCCCAAGCAATCAGCCCCAGCATTTT.

This rearrangement joins TRBV29-1 to TRBJ1-2, with 11 bases identical to TRBD1. This CDR3 has 11 amino acids. J lost 8 bases, V lost 4 bases, and 0 bases had no gene match. Germline V gene data show CDR1 as SQVTM and CDR2 as ANQGSEA. The CDR3 loop is CSVGTGGGYTF. Here the CDR3 DNA reads TGCAGCGTTGGGACAGGGGGCGGCTACACCTTC.

The CDR3 loop is CATRGEEGTDTEAFF. CDR3 nucleotide sequence: TGTGCCACCCGGGGAGAGGAGGGGACAGACACTGAAGCTTTCTTT. The V gene is TRBV19, the J gene TRBJ1-1, with 7 positions matching TRBD1. V shed 10 bases, J shed 3 bases, and the junction held 14 bases outside the gene matches. Per the germline V gene, CDR1 is LNHDA and CDR2 is SQIVND (reference sequence). The CDR3 runs 15 residues.

This CDR3 is CASSLTTTNEKLFF. The CDR3 DNA reads TGCGCCAGCAGCCTCACAACAACTAATGAAAAACTGTTTTTT. The chain links TRBV4-1 to TRBJ1-4; D gene ambiguous. The germline V gene has CDR1 MGHRA and CDR2 YSYEKL. The CDR3 extends over 14 amino acids. V gave up 4 bases and J gave up 0 bases, with 6 bases separating them.

J is TRBJ1-4 and V is TRBV9; 7 nucleotides match TRBD1. Germline values: CDR1 SGDLS, CDR2 YYNGEE. V was clipped by 4 bases and J by 0 bases; unmatched bases: 6. The CDR3 length is 16 residues. The CDR3 DNA sequence: TGTGCCAGCAGCAAAACCGGGACAGCAACTAATGAAAAACTGTTTTTT. Its protein is CASSKTGTATNEKLFF.

In DNA, the CDR3 is TGTGCCAGCAGTTTGGAGACAGGGGGCCTTCACGAGCAGTACTTC. This gives the protein CASSLETGGLHEQYF. The rearrangement uses TRBV27 and TRBJ2-7, with 10 bases that match TRBD1. J was trimmed by 5 bases and V by 3 bases; bases with no gene match: 7. The CDR3 is 15 amino acids. The germline CDR1 and CDR2 sequences are MNHEY and SMNVEV (reference sequence).

This chain joins TRBV4-1 and TRBJ1-2, with D uncertain. The CDR3 covers 13 residues. Germline V gene data show CDR1 as MGHRA and CDR2 as YSYEKL. With 4 bases removed from V and 1 base from J, the gap between germline ends came to 7 bases. This CDR3 reads CASSLGLNYGYTF. The CDR3 nucleotides read TGCGCCAGCAGCCTCGGACTTAACTATGGCTACACCTTC.

The chain employs TRBV6-5 and TRBJ2-3; D may be TRBD1 (6 bases). Between the trimmed V and J ends, which lost 4 bases and 6 bases, there was a span of 11 bases. CDR1 MNHEY and CDR2 SVGAGI come from the germline V gene. CDR3 length: 13 residues. CDR3 DNA: TGTGCCAGCAGTTTACAGGGAACCGATACGCAGTATTTT. This translates into CASSLQGTDTQYF.

The rearrangement joins TRBV7-2 to TRBJ1-4; 8 positions match TRBD1. Per the germline V gene, CDR1 is SGHTA and CDR2 is FQGNSA. The CDR3 loop spans 15 amino acids. Trimming at V came to 4 bases and at J to 10 bases, leaving 11 bases not matched to a gene. CDR3 region: CASSSETGVVGKLFF. In nucleotides, the CDR3 is TGTGCCAGCAGCTCGGAGACAGGGGTGGTGGGAAAACTGTTTTTT.

This sequence joins TRBV7-9 and TRBJ2-2; unclear D gene. The CDR3 has 12 residues. Trimming took 7 bases from V and 3 from J, leaving 6 bases between them. In germline, CDR1 is SEHNR, CDR2 FQNEAQ (reference sequence). The CDR3: CASTFYTGELFF. CDR3 nucleotides: TGTGCCAGCACCTTCTACACCGGGGAGCTGTTTTTT.

CDR3 in DNA: TGTGCCAGTAGCACCGGCGGGTTCAATCAGCCCCAGCATTTT. Protein: CASSTGGFNQPQHF. The chain links TRBV19 to TRBJ1-5; D remains ambiguous. The germline CDR1 and CDR2 sequences are LNHDA and SQIVND (reference sequence). V was trimmed by 6 bases and J by 3 bases, leaving 12 bases between them. The CDR3 extends over 14 amino acids.

The gene calls are TRBV18 and TRBJ2-5; D perhaps matches TRBD2 (5 bases). The V gene lost 6 bases and the J gene lost 1 base, with 15 bases spanning the gap. The CDR3 is made up of 15 amino acids. Germline assignment: CDR1 KGHSH and CDR2 LQKENI. The CDR3 protein is CASSPFSRGQETQYF. The CDR3 DNA reads as TGTGCCAGCTCCCCCTTTAGTCGGGGCCAAGAGACCCAGTACTTC.

V is TRBV14 and J is TRBJ2-3, with 11 bases that match TRBD2. J was trimmed by 1 base and V by 3 bases; bases with no gene match: 3. The CDR3 is 16 residues long. Germline V gene data show CDR1 as SGHDN and CDR2 as FVKESK. The CDR3 region is CASSHRSGRGTDTQYF. CDR3 coding DNA: TGTGCCAGCAGCCACCGTAGCGGGAGGGGCACAGATACGCAGTATTTT.

The CDR3 region has the DNA TGTGCCAGTAGGGAGGAAGGAGGACGTTATAATTCACCCCTCCACTTT. Translation: CASREEGGRYNSPLHF. The V call is TRBV19, the J call TRBJ1-6; D gene unclear. The germline V gene encodes CDR1 LNHDA and CDR2 SQIVND (reference sequence). The CDR3 has 16 amino acids. The ends were cut back, 6 bases at V and 4 bases at J, with 16 bases in the middle.

This chain connects TRBV18 to TRBJ2-7; D is possibly TRBD1 (6 bases). Trimming removed 0 bases at V and 5 bases at J, with 14 bases between. The CDR3 sequence is 15 residues long. Per germline, CDR1 KGHSH and CDR2 LQKENI. CDR3 bases: TGTGCCAGCTCACCACCAACAGGGCGGAAGGACGAGCAGTACTTC. As protein: CASSPPTGRKDEQYF. Drawing the rest from reference TRBV18 and TRBJ2-7, the complete variable domain is NAGVMQNPRHLVRRRGQEARLRCSPMKGHSHVYWYRQLPEEGLKFMVYLQKENIIDESGMPKERFSAEFPKEGPSILRIQQVVRGDSAAYFCASSPPTGRKDEQYFGPGTRLTVT.

This chain joins TRBV7-6 and TRBJ2-1; TRBD2 agrees at 7 bases. This CDR3 spans 16 amino acids. Germline loops: CDR1 SGHVS, CDR2 FNYEAQ. J lost 5 bases, V lost 7 bases, and 14 bases had no gene match. In nucleotides, the CDR3 is TGTGCCAGCATCTCGGGGGGAGGGAGGGCACACAATGAGCAGTTCTTC. This translates into CASISGGGRAHNEQFF.

The V and J genes are TRBV5-1 and TRBJ2-5; D may be TRBD2 (7 bases). Germline CDR1 and CDR2: SGHRS and YFSETQ. The CDR3 has 14 amino acids. V was clipped by 4 bases and J by 4 bases, with 14 bases between them. CDR3 bases: TGCGCCAGCAGCGAGGGCGGGGGCGGAGAGACCCAGTACTTC. It yields the protein CASSEGGGGETQYF.

V and J are TRBV19 and TRBJ2-2; 7 nucleotides agree with TRBD2. This CDR3 spans 14 amino acids. V lost 8 bases, J lost 2 bases, and 5 bases stayed unmatched. The germline gives CDR1 LNHDA, CDR2 SQIVND (reference sequence). The CDR3 loop reads CASRPAGNTGELFF. The DNA for the CDR3 is TGTGCCAGTCGGCCAGCGGGAAACACCGGGGAGCTGTTTTTT.

The chain employs TRBV4-1 and TRBJ2-7, with 12 bases that match TRBD2. V was clipped by 3 bases and J by 4 bases; unmatched bases: 4. From germline, CDR1 is MGHRA and CDR2 YSYEKL. CDR3 length equals 15 residues. As DNA, the CDR3 is TGCGCCAGCAGCCATCCGACTAGCGGGAGTTACGAGCAGTACTTC. This gives the protein CASSHPTSGSYEQYF.

The chain has TRBV6-1 and TRBJ2-7; 10 nucleotides match TRBD2. Per the germline V gene, CDR1 is MNHNS and CDR2 is SASEGT. The CDR3 is 16 residues long. The junction had 11 bases not matched to a gene; V was cut back by 4 bases and J by 5 bases. CDR3 sequence reads: CASSAVISGRSHEQYF. CDR3 in DNA: TGTGCCAGCAGTGCCGTCATTAGCGGGAGGTCCCACGAGCAGTACTTC.

The J gene is TRBJ2-5, the V gene TRBV4-3, with D possibly TRBD2 on 5 matching bases. The germline CDR1 and CDR2 sequences are LGHNA and YSLEER. There are 14 residues in the CDR3. Trimming stripped 0 bases from V and 4 bases from J, with 9 bases between. CDR3 DNA sequence: TGCGCCAGCAGCCAAGAACGTCTAGCAGAGACCCAGTACTTC. Translation gives CASSQERLAETQYF.

This clone has only one observation. The CDR3 sequence is CASSTGLVSYEQYF. The CDR3 DNA reads TGTGCCAGCAGCACGGGACTAGTATCCTACGAGCAGTACTTC. The chain has TRBV7-2 and TRBJ2-7; 8 bases fit TRBD2. Germline values: CDR1 SGHTA, CDR2 FQGNSA. V was pared by 5 bases and J by 1 base, with 4 bases of the junction left unmatched. The CDR3 spans 14 residues.

This clone has a single count. V usage is TRBV28 and J usage is TRBJ1-2; 9 bases are shared with TRBD1. Germline CDR1 is MDHEN and CDR2 is SYDVKM. V dropped 2 bases and J dropped 3; count of bases not matched to a gene: 4. This CDR3 contains 15 residues. The CDR3 DNA reads as TGTGCCAGCAGTTTACCGACAGGGGGGTACTATGGCTACACCTTC. Encoded protein: CASSLPTGGYYGYTF.

The rearrangement links TRBV5-6 to TRBJ2-7; 8 bases are a match to TRBD1. CDR3 size: 14 residues. CDR1 SGHDT and CDR2 YYEEEE come from the germline V gene. V was pared by 4 bases and J by 1 base, with 4 bases of the junction left unmatched. The CDR3 protein is CASSPDRVSYEQYF. In nucleotides, the CDR3 is TGTGCCAGCAGCCCGGACAGGGTTTCCTACGAGCAGTACTTC.

This clone was seen just once. The chain uses TRBV9 and TRBJ1-5, with TRBD1 identical over 7 bases. The CDR3 extends over 15 amino acids. Germline V gene lookup returns CDR1 SGDLS and CDR2 YYNGEE. With 3 bases clipped from V and 5 bases from J, the junction kept 8 bases outside the gene matches. CDR3 in amino acids: CASSAIGTADQPQHF. In nucleotides, the CDR3 is TGTGCCAGCAGCGCAATAGGGACAGCTGATCAGCCCCAGCATTTT.